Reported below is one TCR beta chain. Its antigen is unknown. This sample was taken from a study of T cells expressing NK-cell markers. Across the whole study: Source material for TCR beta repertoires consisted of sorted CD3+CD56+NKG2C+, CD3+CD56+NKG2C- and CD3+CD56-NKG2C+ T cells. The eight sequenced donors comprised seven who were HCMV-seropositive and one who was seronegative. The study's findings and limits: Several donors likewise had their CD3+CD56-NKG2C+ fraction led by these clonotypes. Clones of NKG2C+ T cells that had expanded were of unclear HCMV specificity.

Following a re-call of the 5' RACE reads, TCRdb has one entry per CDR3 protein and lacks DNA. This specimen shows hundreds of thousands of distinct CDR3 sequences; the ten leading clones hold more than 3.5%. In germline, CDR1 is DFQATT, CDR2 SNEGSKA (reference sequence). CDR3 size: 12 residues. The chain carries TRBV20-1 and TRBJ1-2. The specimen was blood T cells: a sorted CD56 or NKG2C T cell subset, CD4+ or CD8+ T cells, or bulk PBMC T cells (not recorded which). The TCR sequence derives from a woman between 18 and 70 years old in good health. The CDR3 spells CSALLGGGGYTF.